Listed below are T cell receptor beta chains from one sample, sequenced in a study of molecular identifiers for immune sequencing clone quantification. TCRdb processed the PCR reads anew with MiXCR; each CDR3 protein has one entry. The table lists some 320,000 distinct CDR3 sequences, roughly a fifth of them singletons. The sequenced sample consisted of naive CD8+ T cells from blood, with Jurkat cell RNA spiked in. The receptors derive from a human donor in good health. Some libraries in this study had Jurkat cell RNA spiked in. Both conserved end residues are part of each CDR3. D genes are given only for firm matches. Clone size is stated in some rows and not others, as once, few, many or a class when expanded.

cdr3_length	clone_size	d_call	v_call	j_call	cdr3_nt	cdr3_aa
14	few	NA	TRBV27	TRBJ1-6	TGTGCCAGCAGTCCCTCTGGTTGGCATTCACCCCTCCACTTT	CASSPSGWHSPLHF
17	many	TRBD1	TRBV12-3/TRBV12-4	TRBJ2-5	TGTGCCAGCAGTCCCAGGACAGGGTGGGGTTTCCAAGAGACCCAGTACTTC	CASSPRTGWGFQETQYF
16	few	NA	TRBV12-5	TRBJ1-5	TGTGCTAGTGGTTTGGGACAGGAAGATAGCAATCAGCCCCAGGATTTT	CASGLGQEDSNQPQDF
14	many	TRBD1	TRBV5-5	TRBJ2-1	TGTGCCAGCAGCTTGGGACAGGGGTACAATGAGCAGTTCTTC	CASSLGQGYNEQFF
14	many	TRBD1	TRBV27	TRBJ2-7	TGTGCCAGCAGTACAAGGACAGGGGCCCGGGAGCAGTACTTC	CASSTRTGAREQYF
15	few	NA	TRBV7-9	TRBJ1-1	TGTGCCAGCAGCTTAGTGGGACATACTAACACTGAAGCTTTCTTT	CASSLVGHTNTEAFF
13	many	NA	TRBV6-1	TRBJ2-3	TGTGCCATCCGAGAGGCGGGCTCAGATACGCAGTATTTT	CAIREAGSDTQYF
20	many	TRBD2	TRBV2	TRBJ2-6	TGTGCCAGCAGTGCGACCTCCACTAGCGGAGGAAGCTCTGGGGCCAACGTCCTGACTTTC	CASSATSTSGGSSGANVLTF
19	NA	TRBD2	TRBV4-2	TRBJ2-7	TGTGCCAGCAGCCCACTTTTAGGTGGGACTAGCGGGGGCACCGACGAGCAGTACTTC	CASSPLLGGTSGGTDEQYF
14	many	TRBD1	TRBV12-3/TRBV12-4	TRBJ2-7	TGTGCCAGCAGTTGGACAGGGGAAGGGCACGAGCAGTACTTC	CASSWTGEGHEQYF
14	many	NA	TRBV7-9	TRBJ2-7	TGTGCCAGCAGCTCCAGCCTGGAGGGGGACGAGCAGTACTTC	CASSSSLEGDEQYF
15	many	NA	TRBV5-1	TRBJ1-4	TGCGCCAGCAGCTTGAGCATGGACTCTGGTGAAAAACTGTTTTTT	CASSLSMDSGEKLFF
18	NA	TRBD2	TRBV11-2	TRBJ2-3	TGTGCCAGCAGCGCGGGACTAGAGGGGTCTTTTGGCACAGATACGCAGTATTTT	CASSAGLEGSFGTDTQYF
20	many	NA	TRBV12-3/TRBV12-4	TRBJ1-6	TGTGCCAGCAGTTTAGGGCCCCCACAAGGCTTCAGCTCCTATAATTCACCCCTCCACTTT	CASSLGPPQGFSSYNSPLHF
16	many	NA	TRBV5-5	TRBJ1-3	TGTGCCAGCAGCCTCGAGACAGAGTTCTCTGGAAACACCATATATTTT	CASSLETEFSGNTIYF
14	many	NA	TRBV11-2	TRBJ2-3	TGTGCCAGCGGATTCATGAGCAGCACAGATACGCAGTATTTT	CASGFMSSTDTQYF
13	NA	TRBD1	TRBV11-2	TRBJ2-7	TGTGCCAGCGGGGGGACAGGGGGGTACGAGCAGTACTTC	CASGGTGGYEQYF
16	few	NA	TRBV4-1	TRBJ2-7	TGCGCCAGCAGCCAAGATGGTATAGGGCTTGTCGACGAGCAGTACTTC	CASSQDGIGLVDEQYF
14	NA	NA	TRBV12-3/TRBV12-4	TRBJ1-1	TGTGCCAGCAGTCCGCAATCAGGGGCCACTGAAGCTTTCTTT	CASSPQSGATEAFF
11	many	NA	TRBV30	TRBJ2-2	TGTGCCTGGAGTGTAATAGGGGAGCTGTTTTTT	CAWSVIGELFF
16	NA	TRBD2	TRBV20-1	TRBJ2-3	TGCAGTGCTAGTGATGTAGCGGGGGCCTCCACAGATACGCAGTATTTT	CSASDVAGASTDTQYF
15	many	NA	TRBV2	TRBJ1-1	TGTGCCAGCAGTGAAGCGGGCTTGGGGGCAACTGAAGCTTTCTTT	CASSEAGLGATEAFF
15	NA	TRBD1	TRBV4-1	TRBJ2-1	TGCGCCAGCAGCCAAGATTTGGGGACAGACAATGAGCAGCTCTTC	CASSQDLGTDNEQLF
17	NA	TRBD1	TRBV7-8	TRBJ2-2	TGTGCCAGCAGCACCAACAGGGGGCGAAAGGAGACCGGGGAGCTGTTTTTT	CASSTNRGRKETGELFF
15	NA	TRBD2	TRBV20-1	TRBJ2-7	TGCAGTGCTAGCGAGAGAGCGGGAGTGAACTACGAGCAGTGCTTC	CSASERAGVNYEQCF
15	few	NA	TRBV7-2	TRBJ1-3	TGTGCCAGCAGCTTAAGCGGCAGGGGCGGAAACACCATATATTTT	CASSLSGRGGNTIYF
14	many	NA	TRBV20-1	TRBJ2-7	TGCAGTGCTAGAGACCGACTAGTAAACTACGAGCAGTACTTC	CSARDRLVNYEQYF
13	many	NA	TRBV29-1	TRBJ2-5	TGCAGCGTTGATAGTTATTCCCAAGAGACCCAGTACTTC	CSVDSYSQETQYF
15	NA	NA	TRBV11-2	TRBJ1-3	TGTGCCAGCAGCCCTGCGACCTCCTCTGGAAACACCATATATTTT	CASSPATSSGNTIYF
14	many	NA	TRBV4-3	TRBJ2-7	TGCGCCAGCAGCCAAGCGGGGGGCACCTACGAGCAGTACTTC	CASSQAGGTYEQYF
16	many	TRBD2	TRBV7-8	TRBJ2-3	TGTGCCAGCAGCTTTCTTAGGACTAGTTCCACAGATACGCAGTATTTT	CASSFLRTSSTDTQYF
16	NA	TRBD2	TRBV12-3/TRBV12-4	TRBJ2-3	TGTGCCAGCTCCCCGGCTAGCGGGACCTACACAGGTACGCAGTATTTT	CASSPASGTYTGTQYF
15	many	NA	TRBV7-9	TRBJ1-1	TGTGCCAGCAGCTTAGTAGGGTCGGGGAACACTGAAGCTTTCTTT	CASSLVGSGNTEAFF
14	many	NA	TRBV2	TRBJ1-4	TGTGCCAGCAGCCACCCGGGGGCCGATGAAAAACTGTTTTTT	CASSHPGADEKLFF
15	NA	NA	TRBV11-2	TRBJ2-2	TGTGCCAGCGGCTTAGATCGGACAGTTATCGGGGAGCTGTTTTTT	CASGLDRTVIGELFF
12	many	NA	TRBV7-9	TRBJ2-1	TGTGCCAGCAGCTTAGCGACCCTAGAGCAGTTCTTC	CASSLATLEQFF
15	many	NA	TRBV29-1	TRBJ2-3	TGCAGCGTCCTTCCATGGCAGGGGATGACAGATACGCAGTATTTT	CSVLPWQGMTDTQYF
15	many	NA	TRBV14	TRBJ2-7	TGTGCCAGCAGCCAATCCCAGGCCAGCTCCTACGAGCAGTACTTC	CASSQSQASSYEQYF
13	NA	NA	TRBV7-9	TRBJ1-6	TGTGCCAGCAGCCCTACCTCTGGGACACCCCTCCACTTT	CASSPTSGTPLHF
14	many	NA	TRBV15	TRBJ2-3	TGTGCCACCAGCAGAGATCGCGGCACAGATACGCAGTATTTT	CATSRDRGTDTQYF
15	NA	NA	TRBV12-3/TRBV12-4	TRBJ2-2	TGTGCCAGCAGTGTTACTGGCGGACCCACCGGGGAGCTGTTTTTT	CASSVTGGPTGELFF
14	many	TRBD2	TRBV14	TRBJ2-7	TGTGCCAGCACCCCCGGCGGGAGTCGTTACGAGCAGTACTTC	CASTPGGSRYEQYF
17	NA	TRBD1	TRBV10-2	TRBJ2-2	TGCGCCAGCACCGGGACAGGGGGATTCGCGGACACCGGGGAGCTGTTTTTT	CASTGTGGFADTGELFF
16	NA	TRBD1	TRBV20-1	TRBJ2-5	TGCAGTGCTAGAGAGAAGACAGGGCAAGACCAAGAGACCCAGTACTTC	CSAREKTGQDQETQYF
12	many	NA	TRBV19	TRBJ1-1	TGTGCCAGTAGGAAAGGGAACACTGAAGCTTTCTTT	CASRKGNTEAFF
14	few	TRBD2	TRBV24-1	TRBJ2-5	TGTGCCACCAGTGATCTAGCGGCCCAAGAGACCCAGTACTTC	CATSDLAAQETQYF
12	many	TRBD2	TRBV27	TRBJ2-7	TGTGCCAGCCGAGGACTAGCGGGGGAGCAGTACTTC	CASRGLAGEQYF
15	many	TRBD1	TRBV28	TRBJ2-7	TGTGCCAGCAGTTTCAGGGGGATTGCATCCTACGAGCAGTACTTC	CASSFRGIASYEQYF
12	NA	NA	TRBV19	TRBJ1-2	TGTGCCAGTCAGCAGGGGACCTATGGCTACACCTTC	CASQQGTYGYTF
15	many	TRBD2	TRBV29-1	TRBJ2-7	TGCAGCGTTGAGTTAGCGGGACGCCCCGATTACGAGCAGTACTTC	CSVELAGRPDYEQYF
11	many	NA	TRBV29-1	TRBJ1-2	TGCAGCGTTATACTCTCGCAGGGCTACACCTTC	CSVILSQGYTF
15	many	NA	TRBV4-3	TRBJ2-5	TGCGCCAGCAGCCAAGGCGGGACGGCCCAAGAGACCCAGTACTTC	CASSQGGTAQETQYF
13	many	NA	TRBV9	TRBJ2-3	TGTGCCAGCAGCCGGACAGGCACAGATACGCAGTATTTT	CASSRTGTDTQYF
18	NA	NA	TRBV6-2/TRBV6-3	TRBJ1-2	TGTGCCAGCAGTCCGGCGCTCGCAACATCGGGGGGGGACTATGGCTACACCTTC	CASSPALATSGGDYGYTF
16	few	NA	TRBV3-1	TRBJ1-5	TGTGCCAGCAGCCAAGGGACGTCCTCATCATCTCAGCCCCAGCATTTT	CASSQGTSSSSQPQHF
15	many	NA	TRBV2	TRBJ2-3	TGTGCCAGCAGTGGGGTTGGACTGAGCACAGATACGCAGTATTTT	CASSGVGLSTDTQYF
15	NA	NA	TRBV30	TRBJ2-3	TGTGCCTGGAGTGTGCTCGGGCCCAGCACAGATACGCAGTATTTT	CAWSVLGPSTDTQYF
15	many	NA	TRBV2	TRBJ1-5	TGTGCCAGCAGTGAAGTAGGGGTTGGCAATCAGCCCCAGCATTTT	CASSEVGVGNQPQHF
12	many	NA	TRBV7-2	TRBJ2-3	TGTGCCAGCAGCCCATATGGGGATACGCAGTATTTT	CASSPYGDTQYF
14	once	TRBD1	TRBV19	TRBJ2-1	TGTGCCAGCAATCAGGACAGGGGATACAATGAGCAGTTCTTC	CASNQDRGYNEQFF